The 2 T cell receptor beta chains below come from one sample, sequenced in a study of cytomegalovirus exposure and HLA in healthy donors. The PCR ran on 60 Vbeta and 13 Jbeta primers. Generated by immunoSEQ multiplex PCR, the TCRdb table keeps only in-frame clones and is missing some. The sample includes 95,000 to 150,000 clones, about 80% of them seen just once. The sample taken for sequencing was PBMCs. Receptor source: a man aged 55 to 69 in good health and CMV-seropositive.

This clone has only a few counts. The chain carries TRBV7-9 and TRBJ2-1; D not resolved. This CDR3 spans 11 amino acids. V was pared by 4 bases and J by 8 bases, with 6 bases between. CDR1 and CDR2 (germline): SEHNR, FQNEAQ (reference sequence). CDR3 sequence: CASSSSHEQFF. The CDR3 DNA sequence: TGTGCCAGCAGCTCTTCCCATGAGCAGTTCTTC.

This clone was seen only a few times. The V and J genes are TRBV7-8 and TRBJ2-5; perhaps TRBD1 as D (6 bases). This CDR3 comprises 16 residues. Trimming took off 2 bases at V and 5 bases at J, with 18 bases between the two ends. The V gene's germline CDR1 is SGHVS and CDR2 FQNEAQ. The CDR3 nucleotides read TGTGCCAGCAGCTTAAGATCTCAACAGGGCCGGGAGACCCAGTACTTC. Its translation: CASSLRSQQGRETQYF.